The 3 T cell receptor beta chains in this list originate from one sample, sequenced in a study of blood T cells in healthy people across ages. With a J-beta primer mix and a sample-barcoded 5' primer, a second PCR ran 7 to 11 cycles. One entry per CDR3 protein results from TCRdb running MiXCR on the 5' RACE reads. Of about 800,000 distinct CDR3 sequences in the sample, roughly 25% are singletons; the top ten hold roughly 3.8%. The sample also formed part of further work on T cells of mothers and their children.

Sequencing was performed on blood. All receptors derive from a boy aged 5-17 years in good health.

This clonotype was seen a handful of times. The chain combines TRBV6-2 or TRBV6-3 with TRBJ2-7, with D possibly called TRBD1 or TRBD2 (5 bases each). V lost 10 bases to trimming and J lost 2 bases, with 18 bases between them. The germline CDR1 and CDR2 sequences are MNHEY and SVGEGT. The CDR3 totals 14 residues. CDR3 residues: CATNGVVGAYEQYF. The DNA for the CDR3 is TGTGCCACCAACGGGGTAGTAGGGGCCTACGAGCAGTACTTC.

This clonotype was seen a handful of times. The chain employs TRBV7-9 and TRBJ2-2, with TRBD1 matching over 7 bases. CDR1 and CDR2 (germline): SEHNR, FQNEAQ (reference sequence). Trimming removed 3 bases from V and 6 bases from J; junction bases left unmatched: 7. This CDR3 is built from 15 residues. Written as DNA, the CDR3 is TGTGCCAGCAGCTTCCTGACAGGGATGGCCGGGGAGCTGTTTTTT. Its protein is CASSFLTGMAGELFF.

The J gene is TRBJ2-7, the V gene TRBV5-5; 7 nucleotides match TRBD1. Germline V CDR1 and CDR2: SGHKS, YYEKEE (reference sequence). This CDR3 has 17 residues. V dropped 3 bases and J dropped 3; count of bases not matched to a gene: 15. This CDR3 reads CASSSGRGGERSYEQYF. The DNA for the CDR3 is TGTGCCAGCAGCTCGGGCCGAGGGGGCGAGAGGAGCTACGAGCAGTACTTC.